This T cell receptor beta chain was sequenced in a study of T cell responses to AZD1222 COVID-19 vaccine. Points from the study as a whole: Unmutated variant regions are reportedly targeted by nearly half of spike-specific TCRs.

Assay: immunoSEQ multiplex PCR; the TCRdb copy retains only in-frame clones and omits some. The sample shows just under 85,000 clones, approximately 85% of them seen only once. After removal of 8 bases from V and 1 base from J, the junction contained 16 bases not matched to a gene. The CDR3 sequence is 18 residues long. Germline V lookup: CDR1 MDHEN, CDR2 SYDVKM. As for this clone: Its antigen is still unknown.

This chain links TRBV28 with TRBJ2-4; TRBD2 matches at 8 bases. The sample was peripheral blood, taken on day 0 of AZD1222 vaccination. The receptor was isolated from an adult in good health. The CDR3 loop is CASCRAGTRGRAKNIQYF. The CDR3 DNA reads as TGTGCCAGCTGTAGGGCGGGGACTAGAGGGCGGGCCAAAAACATTCAGTACTTC.